The 23 T cell receptor beta chains below all came from one sample that was sequenced in a study of T cell responses to AZD1222 COVID-19 vaccine. The data were produced by immunoSEQ multiplex PCR, yet TCRdb's version contains in-frame clones alone and is incomplete. The sample lists under 50,000 clones; about nine tenths were seen once. Source: peripheral blood, taken 28 days after the second dose of the MenACWY control vaccine. The receptors come from an adult who received the MenACWY meningococcal vaccine as a control.

The chain recombines TRBV4-1 with TRBJ1-5; D is ambiguous. The CDR3 runs to 16 residues. Germline V CDR1 and CDR2: MGHRA, YSYEKL. V was pared by 3 bases and J by 6 bases, with 18 bases between. DNA for the CDR3: TGCGCCAGCAGCCACATTCTTGGAGGGCTGCGTCAGCCCCAGCATTTT. It is translated as CASSHILGGLRQPQHF.

The gene calls are TRBV29-1 and TRBJ2-7; no firm D call. The V gene lost 7 bases and the J gene lost 5 bases, with 18 bases spanning the gap. CDR1 is SQVTM, CDR2 ANQGSEA, per germline. The CDR3 extends over 13 amino acids. The CDR3 loop reads CSAVDGSDHEQYF. The CDR3 DNA reads TGCAGCGCTGTCGACGGCTCCGACCACGAGCAGTACTTC.

The chain recombines TRBV7-6 with TRBJ2-5; D is ambiguous. Germline V gene data show CDR1 as SGHVS and CDR2 as FNYEAQ. There are 14 residues in the CDR3. V was cut by 1 base and J by 1 base, with 7 bases left in between. CDR3 amino acids: CASSLVVTQETQYF. In DNA form, the CDR3 reads TGTGCCAGCAGCTTAGTTGTAACCCAAGAGACCCAGTACTTC.

The rearrangement joins TRBV6-5 to TRBJ1-2; weak D call: TRBD1 (5 bases). Trimming took off 8 bases at V and 2 bases at J, with 12 bases between the two ends. The CDR3 is made up of 13 amino acids. Germline V gene lookup returns CDR1 MNHEY and CDR2 SVGAGI. This CDR3 is CASRRGLNYGYTF. The CDR3 bases are TGTGCCAGCCGGAGGGGATTGAACTATGGCTACACCTTC.

V is TRBV15 and J is TRBJ1-1; D possibly corresponds to TRBD1 (6 bases). Germline loops: CDR1 LNHNV, CDR2 YYDKDF (reference sequence). The CDR3 has 16 amino acids. V was pared by 1 base and J by 3 bases, with 15 bases between. The DNA for the CDR3 is TGTGCCACCAGCAGAGTCGGGGATCACAGGGACACTGAAGCTTTCTTT. It yields the protein CATSRVGDHRDTEAFF.

The chain links TRBV27 to TRBJ2-1; maybe TRBD1 (8 bases). Germline loops: CDR1 MNHEY, CDR2 SMNVEV (reference sequence). CDR3 length: 17 amino acids. Deletions cut 2 bases from V and 8 bases from J, with 22 bases between. CDR3 DNA sequence: TGTGCCAGCAGTTTAGGGAGGGTTACAGGGGGAATCTATGAGCAGTTCTTC. Translation: CASSLGRVTGGIYEQFF.

The chain links TRBV7-9 to TRBJ1-3; D gene uncertain. CDR3 length: 14 amino acids. Trimming removed 1 base from V and 4 bases from J, with 8 bases in between. Per germline, CDR1 SEHNR and CDR2 FQNEAQ (reference sequence). CDR3 DNA: TGTGCCAGCAGCTTAGTGGGATCCGGAAACACCATATATTTT. Amino acid sequence: CASSLVGSGNTIYF.

This chain links TRBV30 with TRBJ1-1, with D tentatively TRBD1 (5 bases). CDR1 and CDR2 from the germline V gene are GTSNPN and SVGIG (reference sequence). V was shortened by 0 bases and J by 6 bases, with 17 bases between the two germline ends. The CDR3 is made up of 15 amino acids. Here the CDR3 DNA reads TGTGCCTGGAGTGTACCTGGGGGGAGAAGCGCTGAAGCTTTCTTT. Translating it yields CAWSVPGGRSAEAFF.

This chain connects TRBV28 to TRBJ1-1; D remains unclear. Germline CDR1 is MDHEN and CDR2 is SYDVKM. This CDR3 is built from 11 residues. Trimming shortened V by 3 bases and J by 10 bases, and 9 bases separated the two germline ends. The DNA for the CDR3 is TGTGCCAGCAGTTTGGTGCTGGTAGCTTTCTTT. Residues: CASSLVLVAFF.

This chain connects TRBV20-1 to TRBJ2-5, with D tentatively TRBD2 (5 bases). Looked up from germline, CDR1 is DFQATT and CDR2 is SNEGSKA (reference sequence). CDR3 length: 10 residues. Trimming shortened V by 7 bases and J by 6 bases, and 9 bases separated the two germline ends. The CDR3 nucleotides are TGCAGTGTACTCGGGAAGACCCAGTACTTC. Translated, it gives CSVLGKTQYF.

This clone has a single count. The chain uses TRBV15 and TRBJ1-5, with 10 bases identical to TRBD1. CDR1 and CDR2 from the germline V gene are LNHNV and YYDKDF (reference sequence). The V segment lost 1 base and the J segment 4 bases; nucleotides outside the gene matches: 4. The CDR3 totals 16 residues. The CDR3 spells CATSRGAGQGNQPQHF. DNA for the CDR3: TGTGCCACCAGCAGAGGGGCGGGACAGGGGAATCAGCCCCAGCATTTT.

There are a few counts of this clone. The chain carries TRBV4-1 and TRBJ2-4, with D unclear. Germline values: CDR1 MGHRA, CDR2 YSYEKL. Trimming removed 1 base at V and 6 bases at J, with 13 bases between. The CDR3 covers 15 residues. CDR3 amino acids: CASSQVVLAPNIQYF. Written as DNA, the CDR3 is TGCGCCAGCAGCCAAGTCGTTTTAGCTCCAAACATTCAGTACTTC.

This chain connects TRBV25-1 to TRBJ2-7; D uncertain. The length of the CDR3 is 14 residues. Germline assignment: CDR1 MGHDK and CDR2 SYGVNS. Trimming took off 1 base at V and 10 bases at J, with 17 bases between the two ends. CDR3 protein: CASSESGTTVTQYF. CDR3 nucleotides: TGTGCCAGCAGTGAATCCGGCACCACCGTCACCCAGTACTTC.

The sample holds one count of this clone. The chain carries TRBV7-3 and TRBJ2-4; a possible D gene is TRBD2 (5 bases). V dropped 9 bases and J dropped 9 bases, with 24 bases sitting between them. The CDR3 spans 15 residues. The germline V gene has CDR1 SGHTA and CDR2 FQGTGA. CDR3 sequence reads: CARALPAEGSSIQYF. CDR3 nucleotides: TGTGCCAGAGCCCTACCGGCGGAAGGGAGTAGCATTCAGTACTTC.

This chain links TRBV5-5 with TRBJ2-3, with 14 bases aligning to TRBD2. This CDR3 region has 17 residues. With 5 bases clipped from V and 3 bases from J, the junction kept 8 bases outside the gene matches. Germline CDR1 SGHKS, CDR2 YYEKEE (reference sequence). The CDR3 sequence: CASSPGTSGSRTDTQYF. CDR3 bases: TGTGCCAGCAGTCCGGGGACTAGCGGGAGTAGGACAGATACGCAGTATTTT.

The J gene is TRBJ1-3, the V gene TRBV2, with a possible D match to TRBD1 (6 bases). The CDR3 spans 15 residues. Germline V gives CDR1 SNHLY, CDR2 FYNNEI. Trimming pared 6 bases from V and 0 bases from J, leaving 12 bases between. CDR3 coding DNA: TGTGCCAGCAGACAAGGGGGTACCTCTGGAAACACCATATATTTT. It is translated as CASRQGGTSGNTIYF.

This chain connects TRBV3-1 (or the pseudogene TRBV3-2) to TRBJ2-5; TRBD2 might be the D (6 bases). The CDR3 loop spans 19 amino acids. From germline, CDR1 is LGHDT and CDR2 YNNKEL (reference sequence). V lost 3 bases to trimming and J lost 1 base, with 24 bases between them. This chain's CDR3 is CASSQTRPTVRLRQETQYF. In nucleotides, the CDR3 is TGTGCCAGCAGCCAGACTAGGCCGACTGTCCGCCTACGCCAAGAGACCCAGTACTTC.

The rearrangement uses TRBV20-1 and TRBJ1-5; D ambiguous. Trimming pared 3 bases from V and 4 bases from J, leaving 13 bases between. The germline CDR1 and CDR2 sequences are DFQATT and SNEGSKA (reference sequence). This CDR3 comprises 14 residues. This CDR3 is CSASIGGYNQPQHF. The CDR3 coding sequence is TGCAGTGCTAGTATAGGAGGGTATAATCAGCCCCAGCATTTT.

This sequence joins TRBV27 and TRBJ2-1; tentatively, D is TRBD2 (5 bases). The germline CDR1 and CDR2 sequences are MNHEY and SMNVEV (reference sequence). Trimming left V 2 bases short and J 8 bases short, with 16 bases between. The CDR3 extends over 15 amino acids. The CDR3 DNA is TGTGCCAGCAGTTTAGAGTTCGCGGGTTCTTATGAGCAGTTCTTC. Encoded protein: CASSLEFAGSYEQFF.

The chain links TRBV9 to TRBJ2-7, with 13 bases matching TRBD2. The germline gives CDR1 SGDLS, CDR2 YYNGEE. CDR3 length: 15 residues. V was clipped by 0 bases and J by 7 bases; unmatched bases: 4. The CDR3 nucleotides are TGTGCCAGCAGCGTAGAGGGACTAGCGGGAAGGGAGCAGTACTTC. This translates into CASSVEGLAGREQYF.

The chain combines TRBV6-1 with TRBJ2-1; 7 positions agree with TRBD2. This CDR3 spans 12 amino acids. Losses at the gene ends were 2 bases for V and 14 bases for J; bases not matched to a gene: 6. Germline V gives CDR1 MNHNS, CDR2 SASEGT. CDR3 protein: CASSERGEGKFF. The CDR3, as DNA: TGTGCCAGCAGTGAACGGGGGGAGGGAAAGTTCTTC.

J is TRBJ1-1 and V is TRBV7-8, with D uncertain. V was pared by 2 bases and J by 1 base, with 5 bases between. The CDR3 sequence is 13 residues long. Per the germline V gene, CDR1 is SGHVS and CDR2 is FQNEAQ. The CDR3 here is CASSLKTNTEAFF. DNA of the CDR3: TGTGCCAGCAGCTTAAAAACGAACACTGAAGCTTTCTTT.

This clone turned up a few times. The chain combines TRBV5-1 with TRBJ2-1; D remains ambiguous. Per the germline V gene, CDR1 is SGHRS and CDR2 is YFSETQ. The CDR3 runs to 15 residues. V lost 2 bases and J 0 bases, leaving 9 bases between the germline ends. The CDR3 DNA follows: TGCGCCAGCAGCTTTACGGCGGACTCCTACAATGAGCAGTTCTTC. This codes for CASSFTADSYNEQFF. Together with reference TRBV5-1 and TRBJ2-1, the CDR3 gives the full variable domain: KAGVTQTPRYLIKTRGQQVTLSCSPISGHRSVSWYQQTPGQGLQFLFEYFSETQRNKGNFPGRFSGRQFSNSRSEMNVSTLELGDSALYLCASSFTADSYNEQFFGPGTRLTVL.